The sample holds a few counts of the clone carrying this T cell receptor beta chain. Its antigen is not identified. Making TCR beta cDNA involved around 500 ng total RNA and a constant-region primer. Employing slightly modified ARM-PCR, three nested multiplex PCR rounds were run, and these gave rise to the TCR beta libraries. Primers for the first two PCR rounds were TRBV1-TRBV30 forward primers and a C-beta reverse primer (10 cycles per round). TCRdb re-analysed the multiplex PCR reads in MiXCR, keeping a single row per CDR3 protein. The data hold approximately 330,000 distinct CDR3 sequences, with less than 70% observed a single time. Blood RNA originated from unsorted whole blood, with germline DNA additionally extracted. Among the patients, all had chronic HBV infection and none had been treated. This CDR3 is 15 amino acids long. Germline assignment: CDR1 MNHNS and CDR2 SASEGT. V dropped 7 bases and J dropped 2 bases, with 17 bases sitting between them.

This entry belongs to a study of tumor-infiltrating lymphocytes in primary liver carcinoma. Whole-study context: Aged between 30 and 69 years, the patients were men and women. Study conclusions and caveats: Against blood, tumors held a significantly higher top-250-clone fraction (p = 0.039). Between tumor regions, pairs overlapped more than tumor-adjacent and tumor-blood pairs did.

The sample taken for sequencing was peripheral blood. The chain couples TRBV6-1 to TRBJ1-1, with unresolved D. The receptor comes from a man aged 40-50 years with primary liver carcinoma and hepatitis B virus infection. The DNA for the CDR3 is TGTGCCAGCACCCCGGGGAGGGCCCCTAACACTGAAGCTTTCTTT. Translation: CASTPGRAPNTEAFF.